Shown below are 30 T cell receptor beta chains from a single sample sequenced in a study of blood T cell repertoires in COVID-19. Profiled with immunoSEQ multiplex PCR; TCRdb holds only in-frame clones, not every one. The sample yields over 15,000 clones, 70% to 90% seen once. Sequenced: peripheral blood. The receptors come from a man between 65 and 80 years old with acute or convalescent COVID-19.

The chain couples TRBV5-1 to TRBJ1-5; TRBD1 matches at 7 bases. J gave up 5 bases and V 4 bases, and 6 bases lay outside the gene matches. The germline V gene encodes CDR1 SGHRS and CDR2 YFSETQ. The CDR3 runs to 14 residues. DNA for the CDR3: TGCGCCAGCAGCCAAACTGACAGGGATCAGCCCCAGCATTTT. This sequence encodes CASSQTDRDQPQHF.

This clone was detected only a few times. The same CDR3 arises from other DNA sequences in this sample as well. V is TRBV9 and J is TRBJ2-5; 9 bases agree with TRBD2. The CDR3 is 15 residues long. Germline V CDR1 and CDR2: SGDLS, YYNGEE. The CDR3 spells CPTRGGGGPQETQYF. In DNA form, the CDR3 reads TGTCCCACCCGCGGCGGGGGGGGGCCCCAAGAGACCCAGTACTTC.

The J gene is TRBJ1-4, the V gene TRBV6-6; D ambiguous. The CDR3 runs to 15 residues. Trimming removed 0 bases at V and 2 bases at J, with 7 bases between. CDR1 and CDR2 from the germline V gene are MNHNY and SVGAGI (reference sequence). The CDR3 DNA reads TGTGCCAGCAGTTACTCCGGGGAGACTAATGAAAAACTGTTTTTT. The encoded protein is CASSYSGETNEKLFF.

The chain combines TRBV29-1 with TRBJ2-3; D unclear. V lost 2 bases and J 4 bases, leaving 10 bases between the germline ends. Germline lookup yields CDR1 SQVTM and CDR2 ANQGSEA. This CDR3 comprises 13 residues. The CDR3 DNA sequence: TGCAGCGTTGAAACCCAAGAGGCAGATACGCAGTATTTT. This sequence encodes CSVETQEADTQYF.

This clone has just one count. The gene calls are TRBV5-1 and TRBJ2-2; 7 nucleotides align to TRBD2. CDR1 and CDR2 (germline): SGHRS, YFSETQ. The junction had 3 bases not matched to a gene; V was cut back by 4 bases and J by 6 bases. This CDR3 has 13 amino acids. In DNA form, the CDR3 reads TGCGCCAGCAGCCTTACTAGCGCCGGGGAGCTGTTTTTT. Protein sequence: CASSLTSAGELFF.

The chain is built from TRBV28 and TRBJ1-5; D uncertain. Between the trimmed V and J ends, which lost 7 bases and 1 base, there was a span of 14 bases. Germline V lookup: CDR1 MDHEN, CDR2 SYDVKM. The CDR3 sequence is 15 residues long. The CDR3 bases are TGTGCCAGCATCCCATCCAAGAGGAGCAATCAGCCCCAGCATTTT. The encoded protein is CASIPSKRSNQPQHF.

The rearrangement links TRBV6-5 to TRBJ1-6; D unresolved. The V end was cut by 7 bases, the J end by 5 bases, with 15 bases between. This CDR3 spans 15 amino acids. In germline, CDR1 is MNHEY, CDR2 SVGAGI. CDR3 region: CASTRGGPDNSPLHF. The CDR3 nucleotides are TGTGCCAGCACCCGAGGAGGCCCCGATAATTCACCCCTCCACTTT.

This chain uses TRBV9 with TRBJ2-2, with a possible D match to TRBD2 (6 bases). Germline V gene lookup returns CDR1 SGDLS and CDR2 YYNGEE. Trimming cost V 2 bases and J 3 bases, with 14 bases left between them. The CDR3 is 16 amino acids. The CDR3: CASSVAAGSYTGELFF. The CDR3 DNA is TGTGCCAGCAGCGTTGCCGCCGGGAGTTACACCGGGGAGCTGTTTTTT.

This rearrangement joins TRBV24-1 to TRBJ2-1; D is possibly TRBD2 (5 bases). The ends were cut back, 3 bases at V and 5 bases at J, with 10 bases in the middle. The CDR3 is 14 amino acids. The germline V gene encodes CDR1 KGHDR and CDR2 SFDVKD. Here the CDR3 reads CATSDPTRNNEQFF. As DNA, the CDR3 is TGTGCCACCAGTGATCCCACTAGAAACAATGAGCAGTTCTTC.

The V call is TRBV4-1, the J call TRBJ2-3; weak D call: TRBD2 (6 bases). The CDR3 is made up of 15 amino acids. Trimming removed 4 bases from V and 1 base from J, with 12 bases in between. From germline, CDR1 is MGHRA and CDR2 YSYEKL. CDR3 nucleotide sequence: TGCGCCAGCAGCCTGGGACTTCTACGCACAGATACGCAGTATTTT. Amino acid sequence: CASSLGLLRTDTQYF.

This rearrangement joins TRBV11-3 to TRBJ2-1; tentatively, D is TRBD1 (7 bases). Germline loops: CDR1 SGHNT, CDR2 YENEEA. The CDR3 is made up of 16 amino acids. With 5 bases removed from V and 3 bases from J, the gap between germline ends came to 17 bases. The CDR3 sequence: CASSGGAGGFYNEQFF. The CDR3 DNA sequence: TGTGCCAGCAGCGGCGGGGCAGGGGGATTCTACAATGAGCAGTTCTTC. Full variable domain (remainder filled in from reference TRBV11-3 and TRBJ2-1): EAGVVQSPRYKIIEKKQPVAFWCNPISGHNTLYWYLQNLGQGPELLIRYENEEAVDDSQLPKDRFSAERLKGVDSTLKIQPAELGDSAVYLCASSGGAGGFYNEQFFGPGTRLTVL.

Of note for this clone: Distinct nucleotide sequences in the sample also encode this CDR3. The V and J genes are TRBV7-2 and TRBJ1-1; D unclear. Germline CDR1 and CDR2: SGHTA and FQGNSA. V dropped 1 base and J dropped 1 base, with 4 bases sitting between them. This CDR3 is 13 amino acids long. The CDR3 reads CASSLDRNTEAFF. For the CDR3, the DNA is TGTGCCAGCAGCTTAGATAGGAACACTGAAGCTTTCTTT. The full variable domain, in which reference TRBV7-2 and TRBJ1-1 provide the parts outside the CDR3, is GAGVSQSPSNKVTEKGKDVELRCDPISGHTALYWYRQSLGQGLEFLIYFQGNSAPDKSGLPSDRFSAERTGGSVSTLTIQRTQQEDSAVYLCASSLDRNTEAFFGQGTRLTVV.

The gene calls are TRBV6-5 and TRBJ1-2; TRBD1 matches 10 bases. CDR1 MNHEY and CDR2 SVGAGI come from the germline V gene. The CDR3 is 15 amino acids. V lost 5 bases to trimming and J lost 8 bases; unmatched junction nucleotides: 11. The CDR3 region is CASSRSTGGAGGYTF. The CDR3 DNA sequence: TGTGCCAGCAGTAGGTCGACAGGGGGCGCGGGCGGCTACACCTTC.

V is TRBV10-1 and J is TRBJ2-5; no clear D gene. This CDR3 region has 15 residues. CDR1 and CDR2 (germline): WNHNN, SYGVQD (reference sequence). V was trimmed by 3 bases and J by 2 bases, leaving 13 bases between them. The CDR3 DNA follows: TGCGCCAGCAGTGACCCCACCCCCAGGCAAGAGACCCAGTACTTC. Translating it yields CASSDPTPRQETQYF.

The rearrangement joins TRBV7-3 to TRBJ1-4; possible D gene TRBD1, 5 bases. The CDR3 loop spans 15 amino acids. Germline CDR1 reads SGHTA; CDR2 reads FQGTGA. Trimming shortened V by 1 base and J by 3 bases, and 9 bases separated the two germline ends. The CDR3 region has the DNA TGTGCCAGCAGCTTAAATGGAGGGGCTAATGAAAAACTGTTTTTT. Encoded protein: CASSLNGGANEKLFF.

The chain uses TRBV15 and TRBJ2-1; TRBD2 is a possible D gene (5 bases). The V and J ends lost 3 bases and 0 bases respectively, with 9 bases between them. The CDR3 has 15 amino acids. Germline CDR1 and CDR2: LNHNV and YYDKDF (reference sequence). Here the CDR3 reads CATSSPRGSYNEQFF. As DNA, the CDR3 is TGTGCCACCAGCAGCCCCCGGGGCTCCTACAATGAGCAGTTCTTC.

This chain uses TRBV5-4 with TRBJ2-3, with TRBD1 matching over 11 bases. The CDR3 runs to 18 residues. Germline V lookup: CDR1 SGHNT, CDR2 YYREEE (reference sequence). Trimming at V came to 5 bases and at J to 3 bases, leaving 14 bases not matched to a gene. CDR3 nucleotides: TGTGCCAGCAGATCCGGGACAGGGGGATTATTGAGTACAGATACGCAGTATTTT. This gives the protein CASRSGTGGLLSTDTQYF.

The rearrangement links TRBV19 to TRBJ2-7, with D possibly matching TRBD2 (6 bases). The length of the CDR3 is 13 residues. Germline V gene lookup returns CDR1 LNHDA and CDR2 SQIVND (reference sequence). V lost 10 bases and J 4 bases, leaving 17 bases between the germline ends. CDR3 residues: CATRRGAGYEQYF. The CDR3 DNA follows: TGTGCCACCAGGCGCGGGGCAGGGTACGAGCAGTACTTC.

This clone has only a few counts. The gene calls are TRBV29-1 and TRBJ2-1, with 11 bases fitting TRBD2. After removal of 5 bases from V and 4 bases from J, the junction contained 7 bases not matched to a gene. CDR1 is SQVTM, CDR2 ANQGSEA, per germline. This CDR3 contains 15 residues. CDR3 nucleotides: TGCAGCGTTCTAGACGGACTAGCGGGTTACAATGAGCAGTTCTTC. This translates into CSVLDGLAGYNEQFF.

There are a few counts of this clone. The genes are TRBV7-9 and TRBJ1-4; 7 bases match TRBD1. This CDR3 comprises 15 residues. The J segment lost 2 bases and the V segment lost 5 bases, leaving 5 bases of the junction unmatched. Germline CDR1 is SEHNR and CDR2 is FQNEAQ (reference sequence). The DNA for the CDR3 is TGTGCCAGCAGCCAGGGGGGAGGCACTAATGAAAAACTGTTTTTT. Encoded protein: CASSQGGGTNEKLFF. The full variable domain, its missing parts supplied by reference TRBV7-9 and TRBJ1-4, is DTGVSQNPRHKITKRGQNVTFRCDPISEHNRLYWYRQTLGQGPEFLTYFQNEAQLEKSRLLSDRFSAERPKGSFSTLEIQRTEQGDSAMYLCASSQGGGTNEKLFFGSGTQLSVL.

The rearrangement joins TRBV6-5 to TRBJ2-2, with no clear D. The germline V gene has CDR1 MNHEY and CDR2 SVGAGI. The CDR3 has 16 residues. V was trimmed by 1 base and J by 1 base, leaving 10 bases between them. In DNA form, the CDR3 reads TGTGCCAGCAGTTACTATTTCGACAAGAACACCGGGGAGCTGTTTTTT. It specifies CASSYYFDKNTGELFF.

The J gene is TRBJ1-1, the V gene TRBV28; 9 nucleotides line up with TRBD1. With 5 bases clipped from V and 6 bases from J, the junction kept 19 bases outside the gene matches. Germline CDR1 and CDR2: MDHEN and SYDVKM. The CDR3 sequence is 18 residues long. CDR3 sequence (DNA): TGTGCCAGCAGTCCCGTGGACAGGGGCATCTCCCTCGTCCCTGAAGCTTTCTTT. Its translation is CASSPVDRGISLVPEAFF.

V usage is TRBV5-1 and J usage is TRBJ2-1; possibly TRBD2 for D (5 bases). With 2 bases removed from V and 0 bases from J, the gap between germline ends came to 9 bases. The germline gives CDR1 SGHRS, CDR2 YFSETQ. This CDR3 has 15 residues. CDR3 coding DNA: TGCGCCAGCAGCTTAGGCGGACTCTCCTACAATGAGCAGTTCTTC. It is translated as CASSLGGLSYNEQFF.

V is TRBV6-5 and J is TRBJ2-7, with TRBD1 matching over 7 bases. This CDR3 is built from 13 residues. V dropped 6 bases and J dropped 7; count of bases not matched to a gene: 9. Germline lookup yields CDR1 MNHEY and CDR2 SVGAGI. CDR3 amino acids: CASSRTGQGEQYF. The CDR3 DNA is TGTGCCAGCAGCCGGACAGGCCAAGGTGAGCAGTACTTC.

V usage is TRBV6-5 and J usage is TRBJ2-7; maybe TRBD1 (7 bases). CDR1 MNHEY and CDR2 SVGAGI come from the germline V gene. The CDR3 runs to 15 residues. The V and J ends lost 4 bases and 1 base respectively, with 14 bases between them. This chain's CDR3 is CASSSTGGQSYEQYF. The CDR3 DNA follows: TGTGCCAGCAGTTCCACCGGGGGACAGTCCTACGAGCAGTACTTC.

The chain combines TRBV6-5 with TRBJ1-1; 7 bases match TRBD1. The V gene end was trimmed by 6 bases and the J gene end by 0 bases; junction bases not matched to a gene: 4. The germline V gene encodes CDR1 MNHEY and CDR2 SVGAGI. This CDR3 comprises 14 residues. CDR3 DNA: TGTGCCAGCAGCCGGGACAGCTTGAACACTGAAGCTTTCTTT. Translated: CASSRDSLNTEAFF.

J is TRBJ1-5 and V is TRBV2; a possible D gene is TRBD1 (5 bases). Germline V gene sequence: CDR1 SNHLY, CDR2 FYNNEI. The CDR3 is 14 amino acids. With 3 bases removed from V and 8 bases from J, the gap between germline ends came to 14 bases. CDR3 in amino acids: CASSESRQGEPQHF. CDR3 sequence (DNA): TGTGCCAGCAGTGAGTCTCGCCAAGGGGAGCCCCAGCATTTT.

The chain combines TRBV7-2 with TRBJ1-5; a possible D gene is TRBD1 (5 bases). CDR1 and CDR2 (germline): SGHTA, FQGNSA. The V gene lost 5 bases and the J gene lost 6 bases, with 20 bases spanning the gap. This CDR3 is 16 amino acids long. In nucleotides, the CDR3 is TGTGCCAGCAGCATCGTCGGGGGACCTGAGGGTCAGCCCCAGCATTTT. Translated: CASSIVGGPEGQPQHF.

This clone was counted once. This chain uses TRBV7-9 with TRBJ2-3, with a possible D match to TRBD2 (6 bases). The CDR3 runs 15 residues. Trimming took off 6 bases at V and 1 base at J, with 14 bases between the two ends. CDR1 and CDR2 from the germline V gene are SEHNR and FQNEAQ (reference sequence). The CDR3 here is CASSLGLPGTDTQYF. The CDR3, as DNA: TGTGCCAGCAGTCTGGGACTTCCCGGCACAGATACGCAGTATTTT.

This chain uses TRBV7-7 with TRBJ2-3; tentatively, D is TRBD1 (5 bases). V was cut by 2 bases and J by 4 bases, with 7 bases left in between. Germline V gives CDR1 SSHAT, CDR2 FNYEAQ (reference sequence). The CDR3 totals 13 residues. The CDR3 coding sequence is TGTGCCAGCAGCTTAAGGGGTGCAGATACGCAGTATTTT. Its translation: CASSLRGADTQYF.